These T cell receptor beta chains were read from a single sample in a study of T cell changes during pregnancy in multiple sclerosis. Profiled with immunoSEQ multiplex PCR; TCRdb holds only in-frame clones, not every one. Among about 100,000 clones, 85% to 95% were seen once, and the ten largest hold about 0.78%. Specimen: peripheral blood, collected in the third trimester of pregnancy. The receptors here all came from a female donor in good health, enrolled as a control in a pregnancy study. Each CDR3 is given with its conserved first and last residue. Fields, in order: D gene, V gene, clone size, J gene, CDR3 DNA, CDR3 protein. D genes are given only for firm matches. Size is omitted from some rows. Given values are once, few, many or a class for expanded clones.

d_call: -
v_call: TRBV18
clone_size: -
j_call: TRBJ1-1
cdr3_nt: TGTGCCAGCTCACAGCGACAGGAGATGATGAACACTGAAGCTTTCTTT
cdr3_aa: CASSQRQEMMNTEAFF

d_call: TRBD1
v_call: TRBV5-6
clone_size: -
j_call: TRBJ2-1
cdr3_nt: TGTGCCAGCAGCTCCCTGGGACAGGTCCTCAATGAGCAGTTCTTC
cdr3_aa: CASSSLGQVLNEQFF

d_call: -
v_call: TRBV7-8
clone_size: -
j_call: TRBJ2-3
cdr3_nt: TGTGCCAGCAGCTTTGGAAGGGGCGATACGCAGTATTTT
cdr3_aa: CASSFGRGDTQYF

d_call: TRBD1
v_call: TRBV18
clone_size: -
j_call: TRBJ2-1
cdr3_nt: TGTGCCAGCTCACCTTCTCAGACAGGGGTGGCCTACAATGAGCAGTTCTTC
cdr3_aa: CASSPSQTGVAYNEQFF

d_call: -
v_call: TRBV7-3
clone_size: -
j_call: TRBJ2-2
cdr3_nt: TGTGCCAGCAGCCTCCCCTCGTCCAGCGGGACCGGGGAGCTGTTTTTT
cdr3_aa: CASSLPSSSGTGELFF

d_call: TRBD1
v_call: TRBV5-5
clone_size: -
j_call: TRBJ1-1
cdr3_nt: TGTGCCAGCAGCCGCGGACAGGGGAAATCCACTGAAGCTTTCTTT
cdr3_aa: CASSRGQGKSTEAFF

d_call: -
v_call: TRBV6-5
clone_size: once
j_call: TRBJ2-3
cdr3_nt: TGTGCCAGCATCAGATGCACAGATACGCAGTATTTT
cdr3_aa: CASIRCTDTQYF

d_call: -
v_call: TRBV13
clone_size: -
j_call: TRBJ1-1
cdr3_nt: TGTGCCAGCAGTGAAGACAGCGTGCCCAATGAAGCTTTCTTT
cdr3_aa: CASSEDSVPNEAFF

d_call: -
v_call: TRBV7-2
clone_size: -
j_call: TRBJ1-5
cdr3_nt: TGTGCCAGCGGTCAGGATAGCAATCAGCCCCAGCATTTT
cdr3_aa: CASGQDSNQPQHF

d_call: -
v_call: TRBV19
clone_size: -
j_call: TRBJ1-4
cdr3_nt: TGTGCCAGTAAAAAGGGGGTTGCAACTAATGAAAAACTGTTTTTT
cdr3_aa: CASKKGVATNEKLFF

d_call: -
v_call: TRBV9
clone_size: -
j_call: TRBJ1-2
cdr3_nt: TGTGCCAGCAGCGCCCCCATGGGGCAGGGTGGCTATGGCTACACCTTC
cdr3_aa: CASSAPMGQGGYGYTF

d_call: -
v_call: TRBV7-3
clone_size: -
j_call: TRBJ2-6
cdr3_nt: TGTGCCAGCAGCCTCGAGCCAGGGGCTGGGGCCAACGTCCTGACTTTC
cdr3_aa: CASSLEPGAGANVLTF

d_call: TRBD1
v_call: TRBV4-2
clone_size: few
j_call: TRBJ1-2
cdr3_nt: TGTGCCAGCAGCCAAGAGTCCCCGGGACAGGCTAACTATGGCTACACCTTC
cdr3_aa: CASSQESPGQANYGYTF

d_call: -
v_call: TRBV7-3
clone_size: -
j_call: TRBJ2-3
cdr3_nt: TGTGCCAGCAGCGGCACAGGGAGAGATACGCAGTATTTT
cdr3_aa: CASSGTGRDTQYF

d_call: -
v_call: TRBV30
clone_size: -
j_call: TRBJ2-1
cdr3_nt: TGTGCCTGGAGTGGCCGTAGCGGCGCCTACAATGAGCAGTTCTTC
cdr3_aa: CAWSGRSGAYNEQFF

d_call: -
v_call: TRBV11-2
clone_size: -
j_call: TRBJ2-1
cdr3_nt: TGTGCCAGCAGCTTAGTGGGGGGGCTATACAATGAGCAGTTCTTC
cdr3_aa: CASSLVGGLYNEQFF

d_call: TRBD1
v_call: TRBV6-5
clone_size: -
j_call: TRBJ2-7
cdr3_nt: TGTGCCAGCAGACAGGGGGCCTACGAGCAGTACTTC
cdr3_aa: CASRQGAYEQYF

d_call: -
v_call: TRBV19
clone_size: -
j_call: TRBJ1-3
cdr3_nt: TGTGCCAGTAGTTGGGGGGGCGGTGGAAACACCATATATTTT
cdr3_aa: CASSWGGGGNTIYF

d_call: TRBD1
v_call: TRBV5-4
clone_size: -
j_call: TRBJ1-3
cdr3_nt: TGTGCCAGCAGCCTCAGACAGGGCTCTGGAAACACCATATATTTT
cdr3_aa: CASSLRQGSGNTIYF

d_call: -
v_call: TRBV5-1
clone_size: -
j_call: TRBJ2-3
cdr3_nt: TGCGCCAGCAGCTTGCCTAGCCGCACAGATACGCAGTATTTT
cdr3_aa: CASSLPSRTDTQYF

d_call: -
v_call: TRBV5-1
clone_size: -
j_call: TRBJ2-3
cdr3_nt: TGCGCCAGCCGAAGGGAGTCCGGGGGCACAGATACGCAGTATTTT
cdr3_aa: CASRRESGGTDTQYF

d_call: TRBD1
v_call: TRBV11-3
clone_size: -
j_call: TRBJ2-3
cdr3_nt: TGTGCCAGCAGCTTAACGACAGGGATCACAGATACGCAGTATTTT
cdr3_aa: CASSLTTGITDTQYF

d_call: -
v_call: TRBV5-4
clone_size: -
j_call: TRBJ1-2
cdr3_nt: TGTGCCAGCAGCATCTCGGGGGGCTATGGCTACACCTTC
cdr3_aa: CASSISGGYGYTF

d_call: -
v_call: TRBV9
clone_size: -
j_call: TRBJ1-5
cdr3_nt: TGTGCCAGCAGCGTAGGGGAAGGACTCTATAGCAATCAGCCCCAGCATTTT
cdr3_aa: CASSVGEGLYSNQPQHF

d_call: TRBD1
v_call: TRBV15
clone_size: -
j_call: TRBJ2-4
cdr3_nt: TGTGCCACCAGCAGAGGTTGGGACAGGGAGACAAAAAACATTCAGTACTTC
cdr3_aa: CATSRGWDRETKNIQYF

d_call: -
v_call: TRBV2
clone_size: -
j_call: TRBJ2-2
cdr3_nt: TGTGCCAGCAGTACTGGGGGGAGCGGGGAGCTGTTTTTT
cdr3_aa: CASSTGGSGELFF

d_call: TRBD2
v_call: TRBV5-1
clone_size: once
j_call: TRBJ2-5
cdr3_nt: TGCGCCAGCAGCGAGACTAGCGGGGCAAACCAAGAGACCCAGTACTTC
cdr3_aa: CASSETSGANQETQYF

d_call: -
v_call: TRBV11-3
clone_size: once
j_call: TRBJ1-2
cdr3_nt: TGTGCCAGCAGCTTAGGATCAGGCCTCCTATATGGCTACACCTTC
cdr3_aa: CASSLGSGLLYGYTF

d_call: -
v_call: TRBV5-1
clone_size: -
j_call: TRBJ1-5
cdr3_nt: TGCGCCAGCAGCTTGGGGGAGTTCAATCAGCCCCAGCATTTT
cdr3_aa: CASSLGEFNQPQHF

d_call: TRBD2
v_call: TRBV7-8
clone_size: -
j_call: TRBJ2-1
cdr3_nt: TGTGCCAGCAGCTTTGAAGGTTGGAGCGGGGTTCACAATGAGCAGTTCTTC
cdr3_aa: CASSFEGWSGVHNEQFF

d_call: -
v_call: TRBV6-5
clone_size: -
j_call: TRBJ1-2
cdr3_nt: TGTGCCAGCAGGAGGGACACTTCCTATGGCTACACCTTC
cdr3_aa: CASRRDTSYGYTF